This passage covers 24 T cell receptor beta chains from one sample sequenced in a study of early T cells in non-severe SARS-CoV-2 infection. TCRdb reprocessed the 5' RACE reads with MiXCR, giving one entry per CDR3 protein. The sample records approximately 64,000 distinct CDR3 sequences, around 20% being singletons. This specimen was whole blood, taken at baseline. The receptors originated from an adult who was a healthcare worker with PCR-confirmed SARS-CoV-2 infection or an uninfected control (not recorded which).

CDR3 DNA: TGTGCCAGCAGTTACGGTTGGGGCCAGCCCCAGCATTTT. Amino acids: CASSYGWGQPQHF. This chain joins TRBV6-5 and TRBJ1-5, with a weak D call TRBD1 (5 bases). Between the trimmed V and J ends, which lost 2 bases and 7 bases, there was a span of 9 bases. The CDR3 is 13 residues long. The V gene's germline CDR1 is MNHEY and CDR2 SVGAGI.

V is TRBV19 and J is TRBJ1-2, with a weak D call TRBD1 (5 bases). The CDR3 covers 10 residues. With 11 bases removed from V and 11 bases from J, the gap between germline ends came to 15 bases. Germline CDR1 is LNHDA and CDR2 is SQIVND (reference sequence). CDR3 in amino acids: CAVGEVDYTF. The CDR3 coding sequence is TGTGCCGTAGGGGAGGTAGATTACACCTTC. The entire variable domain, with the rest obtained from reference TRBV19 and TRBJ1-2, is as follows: DGGITQSPKYLFRKEGQNVTLSCEQNLNHDAMYWYRQDPGQGLRLIYYSQIVNDFQKGDIAEGYSVSREKKESFPLTVTSAQKNPTAFYLCAVGEVDYTFGSGTRLTVV.

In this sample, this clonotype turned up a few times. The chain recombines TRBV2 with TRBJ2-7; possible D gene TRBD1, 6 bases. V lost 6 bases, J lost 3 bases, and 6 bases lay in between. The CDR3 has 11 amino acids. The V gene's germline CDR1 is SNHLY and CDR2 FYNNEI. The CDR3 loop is CASRDSYEQYF. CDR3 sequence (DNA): TGTGCCAGCAGGGACAGCTACGAGCAGTACTTC. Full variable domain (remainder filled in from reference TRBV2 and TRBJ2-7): EPEVTQTPSHQVTQMGQEVILRCVPISNHLYFYWYRQILGQKVEFLVSFYNNEISEKSEIFDDQFSVERPDGSNFTLKIRSTKLEDSAMYFCASRDSYEQYFGPGTRLTVT.

CDR3 sequence (DNA): TGCGCCAGCAGCACTACCACAGGGCCGCAGTACTTC. Its translation is CASSTTTGPQYF. This sequence joins TRBV5-1 and TRBJ2-7, with a possible D match to TRBD1 (6 bases). CDR3 length equals 12 residues. Germline CDR1 is SGHRS and CDR2 is YFSETQ. V dropped 4 bases and J dropped 9 bases, with 14 bases sitting between them.

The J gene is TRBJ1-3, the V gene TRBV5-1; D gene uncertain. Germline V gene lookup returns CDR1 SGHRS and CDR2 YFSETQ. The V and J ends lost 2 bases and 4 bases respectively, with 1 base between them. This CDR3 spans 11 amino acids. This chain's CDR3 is CASSFGNTIYF. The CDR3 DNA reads TGCGCCAGCAGCTTCGGAAACACCATATATTTT.

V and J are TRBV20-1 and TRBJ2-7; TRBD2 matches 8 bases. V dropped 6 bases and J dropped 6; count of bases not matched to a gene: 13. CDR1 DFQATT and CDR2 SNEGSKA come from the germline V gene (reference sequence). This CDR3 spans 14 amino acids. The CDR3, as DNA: TGCAGTGCCGGGGGGGACGGCAAGTGGGGCGAGCAGTACTTC. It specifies CSAGGDGKWGEQYF.

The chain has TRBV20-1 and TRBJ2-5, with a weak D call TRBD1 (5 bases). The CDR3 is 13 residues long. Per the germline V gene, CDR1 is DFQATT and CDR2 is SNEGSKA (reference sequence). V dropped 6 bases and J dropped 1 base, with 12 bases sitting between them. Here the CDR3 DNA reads TGCAGTGCCACCAGGACACCCCAAGAGACCCAGTACTTC. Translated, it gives CSATRTPQETQYF.

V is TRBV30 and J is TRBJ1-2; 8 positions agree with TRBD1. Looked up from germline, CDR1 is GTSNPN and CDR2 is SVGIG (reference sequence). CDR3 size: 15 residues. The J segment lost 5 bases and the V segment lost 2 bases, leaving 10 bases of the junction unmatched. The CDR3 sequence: CAWSPGTGMGYGYTF. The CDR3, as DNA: TGTGCCTGGAGTCCCGGGACAGGAATGGGATATGGCTACACCTTC. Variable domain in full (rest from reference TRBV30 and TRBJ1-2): SQTIHQWPATLVQPVGSPLSLECTVEGTSNPNLYWYRQAAGRGLQLLFYSVGIGQISSEVPQNLSASRPQDRQFILSSKKLLLSDSGFYLCAWSPGTGMGYGYTFGSGTRLTVV.

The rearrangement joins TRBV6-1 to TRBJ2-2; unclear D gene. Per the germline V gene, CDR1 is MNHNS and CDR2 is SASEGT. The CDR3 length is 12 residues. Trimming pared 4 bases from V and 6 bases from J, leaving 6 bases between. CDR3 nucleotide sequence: TGTGCCAGCAGTGCGGGCGCCGGGGAGCTGTTTTTT. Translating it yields CASSAGAGELFF.

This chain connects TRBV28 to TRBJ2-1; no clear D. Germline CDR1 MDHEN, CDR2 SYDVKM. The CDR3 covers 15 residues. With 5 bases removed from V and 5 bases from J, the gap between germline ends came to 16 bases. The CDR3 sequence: CASSDALLRDNEQFF. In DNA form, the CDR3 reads TGTGCCAGCAGTGATGCCCTACTAAGGGACAATGAGCAGTTCTTC. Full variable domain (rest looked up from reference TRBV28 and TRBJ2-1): DVKVTQSSRYLVKRTGEKVFLECVQDMDHENMFWYRQDPGLGLRLIYFSYDVKMKEKGDIPEGYSVSREKKERFSLILESASTNQTSMYLCASSDALLRDNEQFFGPGTRLTVL.

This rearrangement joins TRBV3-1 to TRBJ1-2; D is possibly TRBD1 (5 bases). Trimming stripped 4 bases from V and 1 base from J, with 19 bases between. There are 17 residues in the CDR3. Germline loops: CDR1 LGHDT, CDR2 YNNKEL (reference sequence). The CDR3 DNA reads TGTGCCAGCAGCCTTTCGGGACGGACTCCTGTTAACTATGGCTACACCTTC. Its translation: CASSLSGRTPVNYGYTF.

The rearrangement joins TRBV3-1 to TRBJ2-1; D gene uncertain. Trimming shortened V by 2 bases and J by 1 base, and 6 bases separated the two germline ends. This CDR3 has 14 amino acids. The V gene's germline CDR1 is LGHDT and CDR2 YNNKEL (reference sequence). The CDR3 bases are TGTGCCAGCAGCCAACCGCCGTCCTACAATGAGCAGTTCTTC. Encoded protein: CASSQPPSYNEQFF.

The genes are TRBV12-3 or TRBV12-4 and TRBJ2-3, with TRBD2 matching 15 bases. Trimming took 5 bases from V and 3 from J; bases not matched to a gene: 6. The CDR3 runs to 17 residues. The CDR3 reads CASSTSGLAGGTDTQYF. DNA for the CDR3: TGTGCCAGCAGTACCTCGGGACTAGCGGGGGGAACAGATACGCAGTATTTT.

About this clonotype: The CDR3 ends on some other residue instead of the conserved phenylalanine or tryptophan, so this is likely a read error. CDR3 protein: CASSLKVRSPGELFS. CDR3 nucleotide sequence: TGCGCCAGCAGCTTGAAGGTCAGATCTCCCGGGGAGCTGTTTTCT. The V gene is TRBV5-1, the J gene TRBJ2-2, with no clear D. Germline-derived CDR1 and CDR2 are SGHRS and YFSETQ. V lost 1 base, J lost 6 bases, and 13 bases lay in between. The length of the CDR3 is 15 residues.

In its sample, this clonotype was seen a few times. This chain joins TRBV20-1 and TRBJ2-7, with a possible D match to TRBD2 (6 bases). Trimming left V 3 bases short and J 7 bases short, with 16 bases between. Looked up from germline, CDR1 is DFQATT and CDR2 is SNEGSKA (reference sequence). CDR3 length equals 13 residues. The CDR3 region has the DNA TGCAGTGCTAGTTGGGTTAGGAGGGGAGAGCAGTACTTC. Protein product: CSASWVRRGEQYF.

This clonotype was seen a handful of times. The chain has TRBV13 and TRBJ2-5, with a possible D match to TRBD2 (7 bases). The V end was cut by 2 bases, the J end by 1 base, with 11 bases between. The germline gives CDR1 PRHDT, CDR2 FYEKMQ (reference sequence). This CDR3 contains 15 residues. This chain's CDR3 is CASSLFRGAQETQYF. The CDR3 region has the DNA TGTGCCAGCAGCTTATTCCGGGGGGCCCAAGAGACCCAGTACTTC.

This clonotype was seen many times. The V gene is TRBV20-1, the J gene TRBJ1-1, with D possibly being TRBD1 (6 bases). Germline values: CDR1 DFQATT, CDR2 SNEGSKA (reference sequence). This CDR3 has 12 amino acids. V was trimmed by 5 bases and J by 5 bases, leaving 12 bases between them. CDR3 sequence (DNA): TGCAGTGCTCACAGGGAGCGAACTGAAGCTTTCTTT. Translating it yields CSAHRERTEAFF.

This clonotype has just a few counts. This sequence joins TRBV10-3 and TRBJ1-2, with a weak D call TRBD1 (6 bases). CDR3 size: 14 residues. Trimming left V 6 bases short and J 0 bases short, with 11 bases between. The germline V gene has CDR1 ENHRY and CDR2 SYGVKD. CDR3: CAIRGTPANYGYTF. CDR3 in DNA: TGTGCCATCAGAGGGACACCCGCTAACTATGGCTACACCTTC.

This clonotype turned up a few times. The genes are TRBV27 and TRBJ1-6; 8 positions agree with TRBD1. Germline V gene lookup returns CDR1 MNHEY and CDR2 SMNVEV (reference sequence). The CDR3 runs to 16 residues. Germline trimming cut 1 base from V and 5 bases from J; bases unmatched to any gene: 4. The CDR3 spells CASSLLGTGDNSPLHF. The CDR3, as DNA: TGTGCCAGCAGTTTATTAGGGACAGGTGATAATTCACCCCTCCACTTT.

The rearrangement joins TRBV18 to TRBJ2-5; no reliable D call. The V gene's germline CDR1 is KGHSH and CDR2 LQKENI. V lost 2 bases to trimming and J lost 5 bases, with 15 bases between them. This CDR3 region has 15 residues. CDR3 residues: CASSPTLSVWETQYF. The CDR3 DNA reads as TGTGCCAGCTCACCAACCTTAAGTGTTTGGGAGACCCAGTACTTC. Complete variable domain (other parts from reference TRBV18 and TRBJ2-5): NAGVMQNPRHLVRRRGQEARLRCSPMKGHSHVYWYRQLPEEGLKFMVYLQKENIIDESGMPKERFSAEFPKEGPSILRIQQVVRGDSAAYFCASSPTLSVWETQYFGPGTRLLVL.

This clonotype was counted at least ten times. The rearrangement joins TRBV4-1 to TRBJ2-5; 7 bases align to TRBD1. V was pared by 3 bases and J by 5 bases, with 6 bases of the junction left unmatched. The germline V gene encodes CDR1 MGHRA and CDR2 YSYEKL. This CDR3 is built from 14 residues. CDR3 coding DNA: TGCGCCAGCAGCCAGCCGACAGGGTCGGAGACCCAGTACTTC. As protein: CASSQPTGSETQYF.

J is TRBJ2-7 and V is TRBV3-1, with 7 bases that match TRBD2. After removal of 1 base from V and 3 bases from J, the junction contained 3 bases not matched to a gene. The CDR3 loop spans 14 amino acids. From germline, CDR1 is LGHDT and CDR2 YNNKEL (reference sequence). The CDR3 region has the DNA TGTGCCAGCAGCCAAGGGACGGGAGGCTACGAGCAGTACTTC. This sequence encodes CASSQGTGGYEQYF.

Here the CDR3 DNA reads TGTGCCAGCAGGCCTAGACAGGGGGCGCGCATAGATAAGGCTTTCTTT. Its protein is CASRPRQGARIDKAFF. The V gene is TRBV12-3 or TRBV12-4, the J gene TRBJ1-1; 10 nucleotides align to TRBD1. The length of the CDR3 is 16 residues. The trim removed 6 bases at V and 11 bases at J, leaving 18 bases unmatched.

The CDR3 DNA is TGTGCCAGCAGGCCCGGACAGGGGCCCTACGAGCAGTACTTC. The encoded protein is CASRPGQGPYEQYF. This rearrangement joins TRBV3-1 to TRBJ2-7; 9 bases map to TRBD1. With V trimmed by 6 bases and J by 2 bases, 5 bases remained unmatched. CDR3 length equals 14 residues. CDR1 and CDR2 (germline): LGHDT, YNNKEL (reference sequence).